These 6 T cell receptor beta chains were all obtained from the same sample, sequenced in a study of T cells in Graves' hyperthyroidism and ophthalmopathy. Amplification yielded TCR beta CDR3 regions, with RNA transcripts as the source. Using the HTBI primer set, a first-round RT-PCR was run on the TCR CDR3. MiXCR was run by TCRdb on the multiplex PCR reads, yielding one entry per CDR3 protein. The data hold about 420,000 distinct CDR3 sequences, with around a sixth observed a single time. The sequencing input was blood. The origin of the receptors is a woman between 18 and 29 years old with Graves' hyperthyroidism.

In nucleotides, the CDR3 is TGTGCCAGCAGCGTTGGGGCGGCGGGAGAAAAACTGTTTTTT. Amino acid sequence: CASSVGAAGEKLFF. V is TRBV9 and J is TRBJ1-4; perhaps TRBD1 as D (5 bases). Germline V CDR1 and CDR2: SGDLS, YYNGEE. V was trimmed by 2 bases and J by 8 bases, leaving 13 bases between them. This CDR3 contains 14 residues.

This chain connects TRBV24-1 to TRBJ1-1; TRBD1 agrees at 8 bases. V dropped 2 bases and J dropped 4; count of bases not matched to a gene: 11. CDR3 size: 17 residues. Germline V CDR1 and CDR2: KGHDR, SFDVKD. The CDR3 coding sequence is TGTGCCACCAGTGATTGGGGGAACAGGGGGGGGACCACTGAAGCTTTCTTT. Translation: CATSDWGNRGGTTEAFF.

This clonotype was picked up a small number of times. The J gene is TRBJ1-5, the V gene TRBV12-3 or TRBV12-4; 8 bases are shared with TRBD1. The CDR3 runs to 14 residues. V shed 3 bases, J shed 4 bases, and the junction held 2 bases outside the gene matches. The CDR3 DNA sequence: TGTGCCAGCAGTTTGACAGGGGCGAATCAGCCCCAGCATTTT. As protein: CASSLTGANQPQHF.

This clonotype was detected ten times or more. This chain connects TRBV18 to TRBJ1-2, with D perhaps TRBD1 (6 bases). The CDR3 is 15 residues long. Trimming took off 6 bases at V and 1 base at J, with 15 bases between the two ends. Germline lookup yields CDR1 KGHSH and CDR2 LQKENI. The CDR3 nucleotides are TGTGCCAGCTCGGACAGACATCACCTTAACTATGGCTACACCTTC. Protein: CASSDRHHLNYGYTF. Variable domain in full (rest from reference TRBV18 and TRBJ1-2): NAGVMQNPRHLVRRRGQEARLRCSPMKGHSHVYWYRQLPEEGLKFMVYLQKENIIDESGMPKERFSAEFPKEGPSILRIQQVVRGDSAAYFCASSDRHHLNYGYTFGSGTRLTVV.

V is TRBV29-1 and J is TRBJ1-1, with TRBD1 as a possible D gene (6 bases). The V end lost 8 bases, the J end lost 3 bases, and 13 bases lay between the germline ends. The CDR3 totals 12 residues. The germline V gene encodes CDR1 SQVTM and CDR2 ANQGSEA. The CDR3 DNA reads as TGCAGCTGGGGGGCCGGCTACACTGAAGCTTTCTTT. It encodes CSWGAGYTEAFF. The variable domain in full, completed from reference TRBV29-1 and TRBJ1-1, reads SAVISQKPSRDICQRGTSLTIQCQVDSQVTMMFWYRQQPGQSLTLIATANQGSEATYESGFVIDKFPISRPNLTFSTLTVSNMSPEDSSIYLCSWGAGYTEAFFGQGTRLTVV.

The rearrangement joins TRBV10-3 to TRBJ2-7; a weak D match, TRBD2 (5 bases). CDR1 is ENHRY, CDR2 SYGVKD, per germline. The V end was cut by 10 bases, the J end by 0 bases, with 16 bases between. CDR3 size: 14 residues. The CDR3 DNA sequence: TGTGCCACTCAACCACGCGGAGGCTCCTACGAGCAGTACTTC. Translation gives CATQPRGGSYEQYF.